The 18 T cell receptor beta chains listed next were all sequenced from one sample in a study of T-cell memory formation after mild COVID-19. TCRdb fed the 5' RACE reads into MiXCR, producing one record per CDR3 protein. The repertoire has fewer than 400,000 distinct CDR3 sequences, 15% to 20% of them found once; the top ten carry roughly 21%. Sequencing was carried out using PBMCs or a T cell subset sorted from them (not recorded which). The receptors originated from a man aged 18 to 30 who had mild COVID-19 (a few samples of this study predate the infection). Cell type and time point are not known.

This sequence joins TRBV5-1 and TRBJ2-1, with 7 bases that match TRBD2. The CDR3 is 13 residues long. V lost 4 bases, J lost 8 bases, and 6 bases stayed unmatched. CDR1 and CDR2 (germline): SGHRS, YFSETQ. The CDR3 coding sequence is TGCGCCAGCAGCCCCCCGGCGGGGGATGAGCAGTTCTTC. Translating it yields CASSPPAGDEQFF.

This clonotype has just a few counts. The chain has TRBV5-4 and TRBJ2-5; TRBD2 matches 8 bases. CDR1 SGHNT and CDR2 YYREEE come from the germline V gene (reference sequence). The CDR3 runs 17 residues. Germline trimming cut 0 bases from V and 1 base from J; bases unmatched to any gene: 8. The CDR3 loop is CASSLVRGGGLQETQYF. The CDR3 DNA sequence: TGTGCCAGCAGCTTGGTTCGAGGCGGGGGGCTCCAAGAGACCCAGTACTTC.

The genes are TRBV7-9 and TRBJ2-7; TRBD2 aligns across 11 bases. The V and J ends lost 7 bases and 3 bases, in that order; junction bases with no gene match: 2. This CDR3 spans 13 amino acids. CDR1 and CDR2 from the germline V gene are SEHNR and FQNEAQ (reference sequence). CDR3 region: CASKGTSGYEQYF. The CDR3 coding sequence is TGTGCCAGCAAGGGGACTAGCGGCTACGAGCAGTACTTC.

V gene TRBV29-1 combines with J gene TRBJ2-3, with a possible D match to TRBD1 (6 bases). The CDR3 loop spans 14 amino acids. Germline V lookup: CDR1 SQVTM, CDR2 ANQGSEA. The CDR3 loop is CRTGTGSVTDTQYF. The CDR3 nucleotides are TGCAGAACAGGAACAGGGTCGGTTACAGATACGCAGTATTTT.

This clonotype was detected a few times. The chain joins TRBV12-3 or TRBV12-4 to TRBJ2-2; 7 positions match TRBD1. CDR3 size: 16 residues. Trimming removed 3 bases from V and 0 bases from J; junction bases left unmatched: 4. The CDR3 coding sequence is TGTGCCAGCAGTTTGACAGGGTCAGCGAACACCGGGGAGCTGTTTTTT. Its protein product is CASSLTGSANTGELFF.

J is TRBJ2-3 and V is TRBV6-2 or TRBV6-3; D is tentatively TRBD1 or TRBD2 (5 bases each). The CDR3 has 13 amino acids. From germline, CDR1 is MNHEY and CDR2 SVGEGT. Trimming stripped 5 bases from V and 6 bases from J, with 12 bases between. The CDR3 DNA reads TGTGCCAGCAGTGATCCGGGGCGGGATACGCAGTATTTT. It yields the protein CASSDPGRDTQYF.

The rearrangement links TRBV7-6 to TRBJ2-2; D gene unclear. The V end was cut by 5 bases, the J end by 2 bases, with 12 bases between. Germline CDR1 reads SGHVS; CDR2 reads FNYEAQ. The CDR3 has 15 amino acids. The CDR3 protein is CASSLVFFNTGELFF. The CDR3 region has the DNA TGTGCCAGCAGCCTGGTCTTTTTTAACACCGGGGAGCTGTTTTTT.

This clonotype was counted only a few times. The J gene is TRBJ2-1, the V gene TRBV7-2; D gene unclear. The ends were cut back, 1 base at V and 7 bases at J, with 8 bases in the middle. Germline assignment: CDR1 SGHTA and CDR2 FQGNSA. This CDR3 has 13 residues. CDR3 DNA: TGTGCCAGCAGCTTAGACCCGCCGAATGAGCAGTTCTTC. Its protein product is CASSLDPPNEQFF. The full variable domain, with the rest looked up from reference TRBV7-2 and TRBJ2-1, is GAGVSQSPSNKVTEKGKDVELRCDPISGHTALYWYRQSLGQGLEFLIYFQGNSAPDKSGLPSDRFSAERTGGSVSTLTIQRTQQEDSAVYLCASSLDPPNEQFFGPGTRLTVL.

The V gene is TRBV7-2, the J gene TRBJ2-3; 11 bases agree with TRBD2. The CDR3 sequence is 16 residues long. Germline V gene lookup returns CDR1 SGHTA and CDR2 FQGNSA. With 8 bases clipped from V and 2 bases from J, the junction kept 9 bases outside the gene matches. CDR3 amino acids: CASRGLAGGVTDTQYF. CDR3 sequence (DNA): TGTGCCAGCCGAGGGCTAGCGGGGGGTGTCACAGATACGCAGTATTTT.

The V and J genes are TRBV4-2 and TRBJ2-2; a possible D gene is TRBD2 (6 bases). The V and J ends lost 2 bases and 1 base respectively, with 14 bases between them. The CDR3 is 17 amino acids. Per germline, CDR1 LGHNA and CDR2 YNFKEQ. The CDR3 is CASSQLGLGGNTGELFF. CDR3 bases: TGTGCCAGCAGCCAATTAGGGCTGGGGGGGAACACCGGGGAGCTGTTTTTT.

The chain recombines TRBV7-2 with TRBJ2-7, with D possibly being TRBD2 (6 bases). Between the trimmed V and J ends, which lost 7 bases and 4 bases, there was a span of 17 bases. Germline V gene lookup returns CDR1 SGHTA and CDR2 FQGNSA. The CDR3 sequence is 14 residues long. CDR3 protein: CASTTGLPSYEQYF. CDR3 nucleotides: TGTGCCAGCACCACAGGACTACCCTCGTACGAGCAGTACTTC.

The sample holds a few counts of this clonotype. The chain couples TRBV20-1 to TRBJ2-7; 8 bases align to TRBD2. The CDR3 spans 13 residues. Germline CDR1 reads DFQATT; CDR2 reads SNEGSKA (reference sequence). Trimming removed 3 bases from V and 0 bases from J; junction bases left unmatched: 1. CDR3 amino acids: CSASAGGSYEQYV. CDR3 DNA sequence: TGCAGTGCTAGTGCGGGGGGCTCCTACGAGCAGTACGTC.

This clonotype was counted between two and nine times. This sequence joins TRBV7-9 and TRBJ2-6; a weak D match, TRBD1 (5 bases). V lost 2 bases, J lost 0 bases, and 23 bases lay in between. In germline, CDR1 is SEHNR, CDR2 FQNEAQ (reference sequence). The CDR3 loop spans 21 amino acids. This chain's CDR3 is CASSLRRIRGPLYSGANVLTF. The CDR3 bases are TGTGCCAGCAGCTTAAGGCGGATAAGGGGCCCCCTTTACTCTGGGGCCAACGTCCTGACTTTC.

This clonotype came up a few times. This rearrangement joins TRBV19 to TRBJ1-6; no reliable D call. The CDR3 sequence is 13 residues long. The V end was cut by 6 bases, the J end by 8 bases, with 11 bases between. The germline V gene encodes CDR1 LNHDA and CDR2 SQIVND (reference sequence). The CDR3 sequence: CASSVSGDSPLHF. CDR3 DNA: TGTGCCAGTAGCGTGAGTGGGGATTCACCCCTCCACTTT.

This clonotype came up many times. V and J are TRBV7-3 and TRBJ2-5; TRBD2 matches 7 bases. Trimming took 5 bases from V and 4 from J; bases not matched to a gene: 7. Germline CDR1 is SGHTA and CDR2 is FQGTGA. This CDR3 has 14 residues. CDR3 protein: CASSPSGVGETQYF. The CDR3 DNA follows: TGTGCCAGCAGCCCAAGCGGGGTTGGAGAGACCCAGTACTTC.

This clonotype was counted between two and nine times. This sequence joins TRBV5-1 and TRBJ2-6; D gene uncertain. The CDR3 extends over 16 amino acids. The V gene's germline CDR1 is SGHRS and CDR2 YFSETQ. V was pared by 3 bases and J by 4 bases, with 14 bases between. The CDR3 coding sequence is TGCGCCAGCAGCTCAACCTGGGATTCCGGGGCCAACGTCCTGACTTTC. Translating gives CASSSTWDSGANVLTF.

This clonotype was observed a handful of times. V and J are TRBV5-1 and TRBJ2-7, with a weak D call TRBD1 (6 bases). Trimming removed 3 bases at V and 2 bases at J, with 12 bases between. The CDR3 runs 14 residues. Germline values: CDR1 SGHRS, CDR2 YFSETQ. The CDR3 DNA reads as TGCGCCAGCAGCTCCTCGACAGGACCCTACGAGCAGTACTTC. Translated: CASSSSTGPYEQYF.

This clonotype has just a few counts. This chain connects TRBV5-1 to TRBJ2-3, with 14 bases identical to TRBD2. Looked up from germline, CDR1 is SGHRS and CDR2 is YFSETQ. With V trimmed by 4 bases and J by 6 bases, 10 bases remained unmatched. This CDR3 has 17 residues. DNA of the CDR3: TGCGCCAGCAGCCCCCGACTAGCGGGGGGGTTGGGGGATACGCAGTATTTT. It codes for CASSPRLAGGLGDTQYF. Full variable domain (remainder filled in from reference TRBV5-1 and TRBJ2-3): KAGVTQTPRYLIKTRGQQVTLSCSPISGHRSVSWYQQTPGQGLQFLFEYFSETQRNKGNFPGRFSGRQFSNSRSEMNVSTLELGDSALYLCASSPRLAGGLGDTQYFGPGTRLTVL.